Listed below are T cell receptor beta chains from one sample, sequenced in a study of T cell repertoires in cytomegalovirus infection. TCRdb reprocessed the reads via MiXCR and lists one record per CDR3 protein. The sample contains approximately 990,000 distinct CDR3 sequences, roughly 30% of which appear only once. Antigen specificity for these receptors is unknown. The input for sequencing was cultured CD8+ T cells from PBMCs, taken from culture after CMV antigen stimulation. These receptor sequences come from a human donor in good health (CMV status not recorded). Some clones in this sample may be carry-over from other donors' samples. CDR3s include the opening cysteine and the closing phenylalanine or tryptophan. A D gene is named only where the DNA matches it firmly. The size of a clone is reported for some rows only, either as once, few or many, or as a class for expanded clones.

abundance	d_gene	v_gene	j_gene	CDR3aa	CDR3nt
few	.	TRBV19	TRBJ1-5	CASSIQAAGQPQHF	TGTGCCAGTAGTATACAGGCGGCAGGACAGCCCCAGCATTTT
.	TRBD1	TRBV6-8	TRBJ2-5	CASSLDRGPGETQYF	TGTGCCAGCAGTTTGGACAGGGGGCCCGGGGAGACCCAGTACTTC
.	TRBD2	TRBV7-6	TRBJ2-1	CASSLGGLAASGEQFF	TGTGCCAGCAGCTTAGGGGGACTAGCGGCCTCAGGAGAGCAGTTCTTC
many	.	TRBV4-1	TRBJ2-7	CASSQAPPPGPSGEQYF	TGCGCCAGCAGCCAAGCACCTCCTCCGGGGCCCTCAGGGGAGCAGTACTTC
.	.	TRBV12-3/TRBV12-4	TRBJ2-1	CASSSLTDYPLQREQFF	TGTGCCAGCAGTTCTCTTACGGACTACCCTTTACAGCGGGAGCAGTTCTTC
once	.	TRBV14	TRBJ1-1	CASSHGGVEAFF	TGTGCCAGCAGCCATGGAGGGGTTGAAGCTTTCTTT
.	.	TRBV19	TRBJ2-2	CASSIGGGGELFF	TGTGCCAGTAGTATAGGGGGAGGCGGGGAGCTGTTTTTT
few	.	TRBV14	TRBJ1-6	CASSQDGTKDSGYSPLHF	TGTGCCAGCAGCCAAGATGGGACAAAGGACAGCGGGTACTCACCCCTCCACTTT
.	.	TRBV27	TRBJ1-1	CASNSPTGGAEAFF	TGTGCCAGCAATTCGCCGACAGGAGGGGCTGAAGCTTTCTTT
many	TRBD1	TRBV7-8	TRBJ2-7	CASRPGTGYEQYF	TGTGCCAGCAGACCCGGGACAGGGTACGAGCAGTACTTC
many	.	TRBV7-6	TRBJ2-3	CASSLSGSGSSTDTQYF	TGTGCCAGCAGCCTCAGCGGTTCGGGGTCTAGCACAGATACGCAGTATTTT
many	.	TRBV7-2	TRBJ2-1	CASSWPGVYNEQFF	TGTGCCAGCAGCTGGCCGGGGGTCTACAATGAGCAGTTCTTC
many	TRBD2	TRBV6-2/TRBV6-3	TRBJ2-1	CASSRTSGGANEQFF	TGTGCCAGCAGTCGGACTAGCGGGGGGGCCAATGAGCAGTTCTTC
.	.	TRBV6-5	TRBJ1-4	CASKTGFREKLFF	TGTGCCAGCAAAACCGGGTTCAGAGAAAAACTGTTTTTT
.	.	TRBV6-2/TRBV6-3	TRBJ2-1	CASSSGLLQFF	TGTGCCAGCAGTTCGGGGCTTTTGCAGTTCTTC
few	TRBD2	TRBV19	TRBJ2-1	CASSIPEDGGGGDEQFF	TGTGCCAGTAGTATTCCCGAAGACGGGGGGGGTGGAGATGAGCAGTTCTTC
.	.	TRBV6-1	TRBJ2-7	CASSEYGAGSSYEQYF	TGTGCCAGCAGTGAATATGGGGCAGGGAGTAGCTACGAGCAGTACTTC
.	TRBD1	TRBV28	TRBJ1-6	CASSQGQVQSPLLF	TGTGCCAGCAGCCAGGGACAGGTTCAATCACCCCTCCTCTTT
.	.	TRBV6-1	TRBJ2-4	CASSPGPGENIQYF	TGTGCCAGCAGCCCGGGACCCGGGGAAAACATTCAGTACTTC
few	.	TRBV7-2	TRBJ2-1	CASSSVWGNNEQFF	TGTGCCAGCAGCTCGGTATGGGGTAACAATGAGCAGTTCTTC
.	.	TRBV19	TRBJ2-1	CASSFWGSSYNEQFF	TGTGCCAGTAGTTTTTGGGGGAGCTCCTACAATGAGCAGTTCTTC
.	.	TRBV20-1	TRBJ1-5	CSAREGPFSNQPQHF	TGCAGTGCTAGAGAGGGACCGTTTAGCAATCAGCCCCAGCATTTT
.	TRBD2	TRBV19	TRBJ2-7	CASSIGGGSYEQYF	TGTGCCAGTAGTATTGGCGGGGGGTCCTACGAGCAGTACTTC
many	.	TRBV7-2	TRBJ2-7	CASSPSGYSYEQYF	TGTGCCAGCAGCCCGTCGGGGTACTCCTACGAGCAGTACTTC
many	.	TRBV7-9	TRBJ1-5	CASSLGGDNQPQHF	TGTGCCAGCAGCTTAGGAGGGGACAATCAGCCCCAGCATTTT
few	TRBD2	TRBV7-6	TRBJ2-3	CASSRTSDGTDTQYF	TGTGCCAGCAGCAGGACTAGCGACGGCACAGATACGCAGTATTTT
.	.	TRBV5-1	TRBJ2-1	CASSLAGATQKAYNEQFF	TGCGCCAGCAGCTTGGCCGGGGCGACCCAAAAAGCCTACAATGAGCAGTTCTTC
few	.	TRBV14	TRBJ2-1	CASSQDGGGRNEQFF	TGTGCCAGCAGCCAAGATGGCGGGGGCCGGAATGAGCAGTTCTTC
few	TRBD1	TRBV7-8	TRBJ1-4	CASSPGQGLEKLFF	TGTGCCAGCAGCCCGGGACAGGGCCTTGAAAAACTGTTTTTT
.	.	TRBV6-2/TRBV6-3	TRBJ1-5	CASSYFQSHHF	TGTGCCAGCAGTTACTTCCAAAGCCACCATTTT
.	.	TRBV9	TRBJ2-5	CASGGRETQYF	TGTGCCAGCGGGGGGCGTGAGACCCAGTACTTC
.	.	TRBV6-5	TRBJ1-1	CASSYGGPNEAFF	TGTGCCAGCAGTTACGGGGGGCCTAATGAAGCTTTCTTT
few	TRBD2	TRBV20-1	TRBJ2-1	CSARFAGGQTYNEQFF	TGCAGTGCTAGATTCGCGGGGGGGCAAACCTACAATGAGCAGTTCTTC
.	.	TRBV9	TRBJ2-1	CASSAGAGMSYNEQFF	TGTGCCAGCAGCGCCGGGGCGGGGATGTCCTACAATGAGCAGTTCTTC
.	TRBD1	TRBV6-5	TRBJ2-2	CASSYSGTGGTGELFF	TGTGCCAGCAGTTACTCTGGGACAGGGGGCACCGGGGAGCTGTTTTTT
few	.	TRBV15	TRBJ1-5	CATSGGRYEGQPQHF	TGTGCCACCAGCGGGGGACGCTATGAGGGTCAGCCCCAGCATTTT
.	TRBD1	TRBV27	TRBJ1-5	CASSPIGQGAYSNQPQHF	TGTGCCAGCAGTCCGATCGGACAGGGGGCTTATAGCAATCAGCCCCAGCATTTT
.	TRBD1	TRBV15	TRBJ2-1	CATSRDHRGNNEQFF	TGTGCCACCAGCAGAGATCACAGGGGGAACAATGAGCAGTTCTTC
.	TRBD1	TRBV6-1	TRBJ1-1	CASLKGGGEAFF	TGTGCCAGCCTCAAAGGGGGCGGGGAGGCTTTCTTT
many	.	TRBV7-3	TRBJ1-1	CASSLMVGTEAFF	TGTGCCAGCAGCTTAATGGTGGGGACTGAAGCTTTCTTT
few	.	TRBV12-3/TRBV12-4	TRBJ2-1	CASSLGQGGINSYNEQFF	TGTGCCAGCAGTTTGGGGCAGGGGGGCATCAACTCCTACAATGAGCAGTTCTTC
.	.	TRBV29-1	TRBJ2-1	CSVAGPRPYNEQFF	TGCAGCGTTGCAGGTCCGCGCCCCTACAATGAGCAGTTCTTC